Ten or more counts support the clone carrying this T cell receptor (beta chain). Its antigen remains unknown. This sample is part of a study of molecular identifiers for immune sequencing clone quantification. Findings and caveats of the study: Jurkat TCR RNA spiked in from one cell (amid about 980,000 naive cells) was reportedly detectable.

The V gene end was trimmed by 6 bases and the J gene end by 2 bases; junction bases not matched to a gene: 15. The CDR3 length is 18 residues. Germline lookup yields CDR1 SEHNR and CDR2 FQNEAQ (reference sequence). For bulk TCR libraries, previously described methods and listed TCR primers were used. TCRdb ran MiXCR on the PCR reads and lists one entry per CDR3 protein. The sample yields more than 250,000 distinct CDR3 sequences, about a fifth seen once. Sorted cell numbers of about 17,000 to 1,000,000, with 10%, 30% or 50% RNA, served as input for naive CD8 libraries. Naive CD8 T cells were FACS-sorted by CD8+CD4-CCR7+CD45RA+ markers.

Sequencing input: naive CD8+ T cells from blood, with Jurkat cell RNA spiked in. As for subset: FACS-sorted CD8+CD4-CCR7+CD45RA+ naive T cells. This clonotype was sampled from a human donor in good health. Some libraries in this study had Jurkat cell RNA spiked in. The V and J genes are TRBV7-9 and TRBJ2-7; 11 nucleotides match TRBD2. The CDR3 sequence: CASSPRNQLGLAAYEQYF. In nucleotides, the CDR3 is TGTGCCAGCAGTCCGCGGAACCAGCTGGGACTAGCGGCCTACGAGCAGTACTTC.